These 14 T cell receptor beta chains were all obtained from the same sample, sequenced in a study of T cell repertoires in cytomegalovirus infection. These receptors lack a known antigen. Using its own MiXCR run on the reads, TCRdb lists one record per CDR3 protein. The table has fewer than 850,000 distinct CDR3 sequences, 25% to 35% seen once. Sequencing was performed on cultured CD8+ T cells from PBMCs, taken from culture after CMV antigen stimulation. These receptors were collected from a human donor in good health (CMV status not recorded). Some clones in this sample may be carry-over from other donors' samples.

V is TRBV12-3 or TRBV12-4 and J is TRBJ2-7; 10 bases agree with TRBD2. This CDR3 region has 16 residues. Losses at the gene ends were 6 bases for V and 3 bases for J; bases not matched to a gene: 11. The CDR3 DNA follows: TGTGCCAGCAGCCCCAAGGCTCTAGCGGGGGTCTACGAGCAGTACGTC. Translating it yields CASSPKALAGVYEQYV.

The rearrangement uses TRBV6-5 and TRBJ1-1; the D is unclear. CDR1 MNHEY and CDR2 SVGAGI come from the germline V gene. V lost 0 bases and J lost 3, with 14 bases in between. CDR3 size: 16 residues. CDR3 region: CASSYSKAKGHTEAFF. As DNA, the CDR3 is TGTGCCAGCAGTTACTCGAAAGCCAAGGGCCACACTGAAGCTTTCTTT.

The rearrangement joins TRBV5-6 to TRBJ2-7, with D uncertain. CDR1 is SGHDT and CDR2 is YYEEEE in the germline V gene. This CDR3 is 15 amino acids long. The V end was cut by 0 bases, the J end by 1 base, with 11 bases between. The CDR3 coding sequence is TGTGCCAGCAGCTTGGTACGAAAGAGGTCCTACGAGCAGTACGTC. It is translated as CASSLVRKRSYEQYV.

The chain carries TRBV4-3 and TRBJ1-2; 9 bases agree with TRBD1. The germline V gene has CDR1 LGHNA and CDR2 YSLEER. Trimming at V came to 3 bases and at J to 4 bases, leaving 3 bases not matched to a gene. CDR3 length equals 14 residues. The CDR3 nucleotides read TGCGCCAGCAGCCACGAGGACAGGGGCTATGGCTACACCTTC. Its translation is CASSHEDRGYGYTF.

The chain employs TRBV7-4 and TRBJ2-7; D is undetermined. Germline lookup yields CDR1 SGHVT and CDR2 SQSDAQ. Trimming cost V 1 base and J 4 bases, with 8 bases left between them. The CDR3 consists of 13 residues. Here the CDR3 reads CASSLVGEYEQYF. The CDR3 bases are TGTGCCAGCAGCTTAGTTGGGGAATACGAGCAGTACTTC.

The DNA of the CDR3 is TGCAGTGCTAGAGATGGCAGTACTAGCGGGTACTACGAGCAGTACGTC. Residues: CSARDGSTSGYYEQYV. The chain is built from TRBV20-1 and TRBJ2-7, with 9 positions matching TRBD2. V gave up 0 bases and J gave up 3 bases; unmatched junction bases: 9. CDR1 and CDR2 from the germline V gene are DFQATT and SNEGSKA (reference sequence). The CDR3 length is 16 residues.

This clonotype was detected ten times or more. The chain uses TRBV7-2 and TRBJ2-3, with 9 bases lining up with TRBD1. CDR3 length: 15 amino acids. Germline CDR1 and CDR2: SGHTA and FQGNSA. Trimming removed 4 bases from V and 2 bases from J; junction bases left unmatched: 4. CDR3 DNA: TGTGCCAGCAGCTATCGACAGGGGGTCACAGATACGCAGTATTTT. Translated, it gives CASSYRQGVTDTQYF.

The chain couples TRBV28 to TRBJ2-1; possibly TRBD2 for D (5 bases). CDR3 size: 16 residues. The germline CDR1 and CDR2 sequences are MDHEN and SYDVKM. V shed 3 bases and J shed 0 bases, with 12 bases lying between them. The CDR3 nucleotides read TGTGCCAGCAGTTTGGAGTGGGAGAGCTCCTACAATGAGCAGTTCTTC. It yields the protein CASSLEWESSYNEQFF.

CDR3 protein: CSPYKAYYEQYV. The CDR3 bases are TGCAGTCCCTACAAGGCCTACTACGAGCAGTACGTC. V usage is TRBV20-1 and J usage is TRBJ2-7; no definite D call. V shed 8 bases and J shed 3 bases, with 14 bases lying between them. CDR1 is DFQATT, CDR2 SNEGSKA, per germline (reference sequence). This CDR3 has 12 residues.

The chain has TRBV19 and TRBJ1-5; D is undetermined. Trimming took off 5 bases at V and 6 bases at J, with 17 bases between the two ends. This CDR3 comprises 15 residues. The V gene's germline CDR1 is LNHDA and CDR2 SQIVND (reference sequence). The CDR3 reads CASSPRLGLSQPQHF. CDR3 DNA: TGTGCCAGTAGTCCCCGCCTCGGGCTCAGTCAGCCCCAGCATTTT.

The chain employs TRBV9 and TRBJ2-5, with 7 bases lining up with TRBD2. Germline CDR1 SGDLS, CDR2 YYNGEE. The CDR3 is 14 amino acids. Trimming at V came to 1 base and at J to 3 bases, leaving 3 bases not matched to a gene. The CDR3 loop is CASSVTGTKETQYF. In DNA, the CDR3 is TGTGCCAGCAGCGTAACGGGGACTAAAGAGACCCAGTACTTC.

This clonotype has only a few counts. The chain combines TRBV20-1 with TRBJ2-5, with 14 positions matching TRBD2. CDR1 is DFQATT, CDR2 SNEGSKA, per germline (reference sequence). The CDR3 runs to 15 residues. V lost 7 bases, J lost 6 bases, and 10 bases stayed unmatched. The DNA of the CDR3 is TGCAGTGTCCCTAGACTAGCGGGGGGGCAGCAGACCCAGTACTTC. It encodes CSVPRLAGGQQTQYF.

CDR3 sequence: CASSRSDGGYEQFF. The CDR3 nucleotides are TGTGCCAGCAGCCGCTCGGACGGGGGGTATGAGCAGTTCTTC. V and J are TRBV7-9 and TRBJ2-1, with 7 bases identical to TRBD2. The CDR3 extends over 14 amino acids. The V gene end was trimmed by 5 bases and the J gene end by 8 bases; junction bases not matched to a gene: 9. Germline loops: CDR1 SEHNR, CDR2 FQNEAQ (reference sequence).

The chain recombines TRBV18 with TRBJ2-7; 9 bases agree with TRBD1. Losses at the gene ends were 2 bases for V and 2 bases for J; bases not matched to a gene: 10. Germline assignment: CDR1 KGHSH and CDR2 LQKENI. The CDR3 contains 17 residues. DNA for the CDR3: TGTGCCAGCTCACCAAGGGGGGGACAGGGTGCGCCCTACGAGCAGTACTTC. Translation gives CASSPRGGQGAPYEQYF.